The clone carrying this TCR beta chain was recorded only once. The V end was cut by 5 bases, the J end by 2 bases, with 12 bases between. This CDR3 is 14 amino acids long. Germline V gene sequence: CDR1 MNHNY, CDR2 SVGAGI (reference sequence). These data are taken from a study of cytomegalovirus exposure and HLA in healthy donors. TCRdb keeps only in-frame clones here, not all; method: immunoSEQ multiplex PCR. The table includes hundreds of thousands of clones, roughly 85% detected once. This clonotype was sampled from a woman younger than 35 in good health and CMV-seronegative. Specimen: PBMCs. The chain has TRBV6-6 and TRBJ1-2, with a weak D call TRBD1 (5 bases). The CDR3 spells CASSLQGLNYGYTF. The CDR3 nucleotides read TGTGCCAGCAGTCTCCAGGGACTGAACTATGGCTACACCTTC.